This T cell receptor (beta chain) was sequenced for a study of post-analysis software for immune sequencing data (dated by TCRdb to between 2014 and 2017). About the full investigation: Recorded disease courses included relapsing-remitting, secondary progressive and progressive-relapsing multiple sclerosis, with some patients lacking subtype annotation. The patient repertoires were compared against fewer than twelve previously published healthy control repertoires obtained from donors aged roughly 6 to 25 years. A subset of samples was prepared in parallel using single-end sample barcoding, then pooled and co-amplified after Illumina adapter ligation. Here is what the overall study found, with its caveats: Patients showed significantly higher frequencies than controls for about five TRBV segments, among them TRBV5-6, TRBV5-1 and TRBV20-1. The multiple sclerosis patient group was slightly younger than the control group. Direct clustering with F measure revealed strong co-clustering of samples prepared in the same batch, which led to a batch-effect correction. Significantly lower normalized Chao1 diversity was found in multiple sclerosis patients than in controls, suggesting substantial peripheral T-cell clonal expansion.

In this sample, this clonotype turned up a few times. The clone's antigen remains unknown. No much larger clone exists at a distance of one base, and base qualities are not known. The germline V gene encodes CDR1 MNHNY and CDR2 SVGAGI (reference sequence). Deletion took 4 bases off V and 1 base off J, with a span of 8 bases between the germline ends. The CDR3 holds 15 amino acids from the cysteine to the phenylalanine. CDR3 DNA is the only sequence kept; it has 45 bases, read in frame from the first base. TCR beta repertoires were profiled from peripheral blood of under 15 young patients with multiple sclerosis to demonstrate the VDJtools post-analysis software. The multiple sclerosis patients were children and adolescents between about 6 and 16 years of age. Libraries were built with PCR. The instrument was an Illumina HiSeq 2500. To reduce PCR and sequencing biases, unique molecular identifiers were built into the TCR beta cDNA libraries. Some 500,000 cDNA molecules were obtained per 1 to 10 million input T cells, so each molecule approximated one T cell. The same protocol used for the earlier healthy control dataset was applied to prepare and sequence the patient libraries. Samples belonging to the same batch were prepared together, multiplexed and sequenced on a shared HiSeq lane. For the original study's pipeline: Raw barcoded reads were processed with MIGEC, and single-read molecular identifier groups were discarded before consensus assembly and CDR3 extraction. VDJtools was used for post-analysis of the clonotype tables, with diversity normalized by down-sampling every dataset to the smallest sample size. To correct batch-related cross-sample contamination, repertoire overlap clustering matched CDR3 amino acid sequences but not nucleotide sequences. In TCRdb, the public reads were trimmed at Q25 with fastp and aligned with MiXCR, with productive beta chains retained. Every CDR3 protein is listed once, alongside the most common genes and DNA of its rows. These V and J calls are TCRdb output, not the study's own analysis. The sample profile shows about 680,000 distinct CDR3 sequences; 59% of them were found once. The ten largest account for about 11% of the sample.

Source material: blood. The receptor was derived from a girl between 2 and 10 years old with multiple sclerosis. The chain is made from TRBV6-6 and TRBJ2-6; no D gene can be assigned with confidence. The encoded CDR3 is CASSLRASGANVLTF. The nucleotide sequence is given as TGTGCCAGCAGTTTACGGGCATCTGGGGCCAACGTCCTGACTTTC.